Listed below are T cell receptor beta chains from one sample, sequenced in a study of cytomegalovirus exposure and HLA in healthy donors. TCRdb's copy holds only in-frame clones and misses some; the assay was immunoSEQ multiplex PCR. The sample holds roughly 230,000 clones, around 90% seen once. The sample was PBMCs. The receptor source for this set is a girl aged 2 to 9 in good health and CMV-seronegative. The CDR3 runs from the conserved cysteine through the conserved F or W. The order of the fields is D gene, clone size, J gene, V gene, CDR3 protein, CDR3 DNA. A D gene is named only where the DNA matches it firmly. Expanded clones are given a class, and other clones once, few, many or no size at all.

>NA|NA|TRBJ1-2|TRBV10-2
CASSDGTLYGYTF
TGCGCCAGCAGCGACGGGACACTCTATGGCTACACCTTC
>TRBD2|NA|TRBJ2-1|TRBV9
CASSPPPGTRNYNEQFF
TGTGCCAGCAGCCCTCCCCCCGGGACTAGGAACTACAATGAGCAGTTCTTC
>NA|few|TRBJ1-1|TRBV25-1
CASSAGGRTEAFF
TGTGCCAGCAGTGCGGGAGGGCGGACTGAAGCTTTCTTT
>NA|once|TRBJ1-5|TRBV2
CASSEASGNQPQHF
TGTGCCAGCAGTGAAGCGTCGGGGAATCAGCCCCAGCATTTT
>TRBD1|NA|TRBJ2-7|TRBV7-8
CASSALGTADYEQYF
TGTGCCAGCAGCGCTTTAGGGACAGCTGACTACGAGCAGTACTTC
>NA|NA|TRBJ1-2|TRBV19
CASRDRSLGYTF
TGTGCCAGTAGAGACAGGTCGTTAGGCTACACCTTC
>NA|NA|TRBJ1-1|TRBV2
CASSERQRNLMNTEAFF
TGTGCCAGCAGTGAACGCCAGCGCAACCTTATGAACACTGAAGCTTTCTTT
>TRBD1|NA|TRBJ1-1|TRBV5-1
CASSSTGVRTEAFF
TGCGCCAGCAGCTCCACAGGGGTGAGGACTGAAGCTTTCTTT
>NA|NA|TRBJ1-1|TRBV2
CASSQSGEFPEAFF
TGTGCCAGCAGTCAGTCAGGGGAATTTCCTGAAGCTTTCTTT
>NA|few|TRBJ1-2|TRBV12-5
CASGLVDWRAAPYGYTF
TGTGCTAGTGGTTTGGTAGATTGGAGGGCGGCCCCCTATGGCTACACCTTC
>TRBD2|NA|TRBJ2-7|TRBV4-2
CASSPQSSGGDYEQYF
TGTGCCAGCAGCCCCCAATCTAGCGGGGGGGACTACGAGCAGTACTTC
>TRBD2|NA|TRBJ2-5|TRBV5-1
CASSAGLAGQETQYF
TGCGCCAGCAGCGCGGGACTAGCGGGGCAAGAGACCCAGTACTTC
>NA|NA|TRBJ1-1|TRBV19
CASSTSQGWTEAFF
TGTGCCAGTAGTACATCACAGGGATGGACTGAAGCTTTCTTT
>TRBD2|NA|TRBJ2-7|TRBV29-1
CSVLLGTSGLYEQYF
TGCAGCGTTCTTTTGGGGACTAGCGGCCTCTACGAGCAGTACTTC
>NA|few|TRBJ2-6|TRBV5-3
CARSPNYSGANVLTF
TGTGCCAGAAGCCCGAACTACTCTGGGGCCAACGTCCTGACTTTC
>NA|NA|TRBJ2-7|TRBV30
CAWERGLAGHEQYF
TGTGCCTGGGAGAGGGGACTGGCCGGCCACGAGCAGTACTTC
>NA|NA|TRBJ2-2|TRBV1
CTSSQENSDTGELFF
TGCACCAGCAGCCAAGAGAATTCGGACACCGGGGAGCTGTTTTTT
>TRBD2|NA|TRBJ2-5|TRBV28
CASSPLFSGEETQYF
TGTGCCAGCAGTCCTCTATTCAGCGGGGAAGAGACCCAGTACTTC
>NA|NA|TRBJ1-3|TRBV15
CATSRGGQGNTIYF
TGTGCCACCAGCAGAGGCGGACAGGGAAACACCATATATTTT
>NA|NA|TRBJ1-6|TRBV30
CAWSVRPGGGSPLHF
TGTGCCTGGAGTGTACGTCCCGGGGGTGGTTCACCCCTCCACTTT
>TRBD2|NA|TRBJ2-3|TRBV5-1
CASSLSGGRTDTQYF
TGCGCCAGCAGCCTCAGCGGGGGTCGCACAGATACGCAGTATTTT
>NA|NA|TRBJ1-2|TRBV14
CASSQAHRATYGYTF
TGTGCCAGCAGCCAGGCCCACAGGGCAACTTATGGCTACACCTTC
>NA|NA|TRBJ2-7|TRBV7-2
CASSLPTIDEQYF
TGTGCCAGCAGCTTACCCACTATCGACGAGCAGTACTTC
>NA|NA|TRBJ1-1|TRBV5-4
CASSRSGYPAAEAFF
TGTGCCAGCAGCCGGAGTGGTTACCCGGCGGCTGAAGCTTTCTTT
>NA|few|TRBJ2-3|TRBV28
CASSLSLNSETSTDTQYF
TGTGCCAGCAGTTTATCGCTCAATTCCGAGACTAGCACAGATACGCAGTATTTT
>NA|NA|TRBJ2-7|TRBV4-1
CASSQDPGASYEQHF
TGCGCCAGCAGCCAAGACCCAGGCGCCTCCTACGAGCAGCACTTC
>NA|once|TRBJ1-2|TRBV11-2
CASSLAADSNYGYTF
TGTGCCAGCAGCTTAGCGGCAGACTCTAACTATGGCTACACCTTC
>NA|NA|TRBJ2-2|TRBV4-1
CASSQLDFTGELFF
TGCGCCAGCAGCCAACTAGACTTTACCGGGGAGCTGTTTTTT
>TRBD2|NA|TRBJ2-1|TRBV5-1
CASSLGGGLAGSPYNEQFF
TGCGCCAGCAGCTTGGGGGGCGGACTAGCGGGCTCACCTTACAATGAGCAGTTCTTC
>TRBD1|NA|TRBJ1-6|TRBV9
CASSARQGPPGPLHF
TGTGCCAGCAGCGCCAGACAGGGCCCCCCCGGACCCCTCCACTTT
>NA|NA|TRBJ1-1|TRBV7-9
CASSPIQVNTEAFF
TGTGCCAGCAGCCCGATTCAGGTGAACACTGAAGCTTTCTTT
>TRBD2|NA|TRBJ2-5|TRBV7-8
CASSPSLVAGAGETQYF
TGTGCCAGCAGCCCCTCATTGGTAGCGGGAGCCGGGGAGACCCAGTACTTC
>NA|NA|TRBJ2-7|TRBV10-2
CASSVSPGLYEQYF
TGCGCCAGCAGTGTATCCCCAGGGCTCTACGAGCAGTACTTC
>TRBD1|NA|TRBJ1-2|TRBV18
CASSQGTANYGYTF
TGTGCCAGCTCACAAGGGACAGCTAACTATGGCTACACCTTC
>NA|NA|TRBJ2-1|TRBV29-1
CGVEGPPTRKGGYNEQFF
TGCGGCGTTGAGGGGCCACCCACGAGAAAAGGGGGCTACAATGAGCAGTTCTTC